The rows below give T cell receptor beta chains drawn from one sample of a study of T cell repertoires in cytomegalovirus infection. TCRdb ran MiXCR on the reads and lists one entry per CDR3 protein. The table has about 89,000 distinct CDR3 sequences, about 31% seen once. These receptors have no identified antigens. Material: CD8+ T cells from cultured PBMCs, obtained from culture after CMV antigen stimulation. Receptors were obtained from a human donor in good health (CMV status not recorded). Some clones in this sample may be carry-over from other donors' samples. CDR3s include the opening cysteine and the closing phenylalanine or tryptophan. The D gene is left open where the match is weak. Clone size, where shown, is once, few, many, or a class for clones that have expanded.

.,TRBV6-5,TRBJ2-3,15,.,TGTGCCAGTGCCCGGGATGAGCCCAGCACAGATACGCAGTATTTT,CASARDEPSTDTQYF
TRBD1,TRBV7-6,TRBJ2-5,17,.,TGTGCCAGCAGCTTGGGTTACAGGGGGCGCATCCAAGAGACCCAGTACTTC,CASSLGYRGRIQETQYF
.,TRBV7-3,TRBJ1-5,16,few,TGTGCCAGCAGCTCCTTAGCTTACAGTAGCAATCAGCCCCAGCATTTT,CASSSLAYSSNQPQHF
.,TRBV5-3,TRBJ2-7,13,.,TGTGCCAGCAGCCTTACACCACGGGACGGGGAGCACTTC,CASSLTPRDGEHF
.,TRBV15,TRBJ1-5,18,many,TGTGCCACCTACGATTCCGGGCCGGGGGAGAAAAGTCTTCAGCCCCAGCATTTT,CATYDSGPGEKSLQPQHF
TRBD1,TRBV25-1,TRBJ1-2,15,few,TGTGCCAGCAGTGTGGGGACAGGCGGTAACTATGGCTACACCTTC,CASSVGTGGNYGYTF
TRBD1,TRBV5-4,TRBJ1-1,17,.,TGTGCCAGCAGCTTGGAAATCACAGGGGAAGGGAACACTGAAGCTTTCTTT,CASSLEITGEGNTEAFF
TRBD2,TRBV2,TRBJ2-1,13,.,TGTGCCAGCAGTGAAGACGGACTAGGGGAGCAGTTCTTC,CASSEDGLGEQFF
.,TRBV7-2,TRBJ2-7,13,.,TGTGCCAGCAGCTTAGCGGGGGCGATCGAGCAGTACTTC,CASSLAGAIEQYF
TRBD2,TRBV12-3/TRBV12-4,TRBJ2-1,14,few,TGTGCCAGCAGTTTGGGACTAGCCGACAATGAGCAGTTCTTC,CASSLGLADNEQFF
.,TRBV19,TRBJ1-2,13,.,TGTGCCAGTAGTCCTACGGACGGCTATGGCTACACCTTC,CASSPTDGYGYTF
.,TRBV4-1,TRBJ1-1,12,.,TGCGCCAGCAGCCAAGATGGCTTTGGAGCTTTCTTT,CASSQDGFGAFF
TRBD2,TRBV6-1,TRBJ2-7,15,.,TGTGCCAGCAGTGCCCCCGGGGAGGGGACCTACGAGCAGTACTTC,CASSAPGEGTYEQYF
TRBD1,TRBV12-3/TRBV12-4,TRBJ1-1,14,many,TGTGCCAGCAGTACATGGACAGGGAACACTGAAGCTTTCTTT,CASSTWTGNTEAFF
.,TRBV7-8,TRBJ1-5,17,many,TGTGCCAGCAGCTTTTTGGTATCCGCGTCTCCTGATCAGCCCCAGCATTTT,CASSFLVSASPDQPQHF
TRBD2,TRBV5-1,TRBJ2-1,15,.,TGCGCCAGCAGCCTGTCGCGGGGGGGTCTTAATGAGCAGTTCTTC,CASSLSRGGLNEQFF
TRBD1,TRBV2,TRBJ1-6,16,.,TGTGCCAGCAGCTGGGACAGGGAGGCCTATAATTCACCCCTCCACTTT,CASSWDREAYNSPLHF
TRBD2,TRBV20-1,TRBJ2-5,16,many,TGCAGTGCTAGAGGGACTAGCGGGGGTGGGTTGGAGACCCAGTACTTC,CSARGTSGGGLETQYF
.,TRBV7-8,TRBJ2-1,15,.,TGTGCCAGCAGCTTTTGGGCCGAAGCGTGGAATGAGCAGTTCTTC,CASSFWAEAWNEQFF
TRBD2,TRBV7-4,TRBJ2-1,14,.,TGTGCCAGCAGCTATGTAGCGGGGAACAATGAGCAGTTCTTC,CASSYVAGNNEQFF
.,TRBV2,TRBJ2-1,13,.,TGTGCCAGCAGTGGCGGGCAGTACAATGAGCAGTTCTTC,CASSGGQYNEQFF
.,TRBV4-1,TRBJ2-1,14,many,TGCGCCAGCAGCCAGGGTACGACAGACGACGAGCAGTTCTTC,CASSQGTTDDEQFF
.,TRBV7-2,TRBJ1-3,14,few,TGTGCCAGCAGCCCGCTTGGGGCTGGAAACACCATATATTTT,CASSPLGAGNTIYF
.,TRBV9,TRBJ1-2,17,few,TGTGCCAGCAGCGTAGACCCGGACGGGAAAGGGGACTATGGCTACACCTTC,CASSVDPDGKGDYGYTF
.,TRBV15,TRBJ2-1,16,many,TGTGCCACCAGCAGAGATCTTAGCACGTCCTACAATGAGCAGTTCTTC,CATSRDLSTSYNEQFF
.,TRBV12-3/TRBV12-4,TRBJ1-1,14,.,TGTGCCAGCAGTTTAGTGGGACAACACACTGAAGCTTTCTTT,CASSLVGQHTEAFF
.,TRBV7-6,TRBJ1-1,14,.,TGTGCCAGCACCCTTGGACAGATGAACACTGAAGCTTTCTTT,CASTLGQMNTEAFF
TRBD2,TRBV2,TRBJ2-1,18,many,TGTGCCAGCAGTCCCTGGTCTAGCGGGGGGGCCAGTTACAATGAGCAGTTCTTC,CASSPWSSGGASYNEQFF
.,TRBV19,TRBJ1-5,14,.,TGTGCCAGTAGTATTGAGGGAAGAAAACAGCCCCAGCATTTT,CASSIEGRKQPQHF
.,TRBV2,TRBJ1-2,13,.,TGTGCCAGCAGTGGCAGGAAGATTTTGGGTACCGCCTTC,CASSGRKILGTAF
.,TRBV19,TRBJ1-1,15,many,TGTGCCAGTAGTACCGACCCTAGCATGAACACTGAAGCTTTCTTT,CASSTDPSMNTEAFF
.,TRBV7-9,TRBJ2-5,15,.,TGTGCCAGCAGCTTAATCCCGGACAATCAAGAGACCCAGTACTTC,CASSLIPDNQETQYF
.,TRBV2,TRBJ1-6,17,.,TGTGCCAGCAGTGAATTCGGGGAGCCCTCCTATAATTCACCCCTCCACTTT,CASSEFGEPSYNSPLHF
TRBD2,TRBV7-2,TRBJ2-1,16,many,TGTGCCAGCAGCTTAGGGAGCGGGGGATCCTACAATGAGCAGTTCTTC,CASSLGSGGSYNEQFF
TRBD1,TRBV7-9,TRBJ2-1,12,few,TGTGCCAGCAACCAGGGGGTCAATGAGCAGTTCTTC,CASNQGVNEQFF
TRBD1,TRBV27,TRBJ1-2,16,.,TGTGCCAGCAGTTTTTTCGGACAGGCAGCTAACTATGGCTACACCTTC,CASSFFGQAANYGYTF
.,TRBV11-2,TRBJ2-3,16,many,TGTGCCAGCAGCTTAGCCCTCCGGGGAAGCACAGATACGCAGTATTTT,CASSLALRGSTDTQYF
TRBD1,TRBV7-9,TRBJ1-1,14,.,TGTGCCAGCAGCTTACGGGACAGGGGCCCTGAAGCTTTCTTT,CASSLRDRGPEAFF
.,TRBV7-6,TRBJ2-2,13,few,TGTGCCAGCAGCTTAATGTCCGCCGGGGAGCTGTTTTTT,CASSLMSAGELFF
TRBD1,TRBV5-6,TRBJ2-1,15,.,TGTGCCAGCAGCGCGGGACAGGGGAGTTTGAATGAGCAGTTCTTC,CASSAGQGSLNEQFF
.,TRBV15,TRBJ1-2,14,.,TGTGCCACCAGCAGAGGGACAGCCCCCAATGGCTACACCTTC,CATSRGTAPNGYTF
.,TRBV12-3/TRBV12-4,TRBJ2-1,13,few,TGTGCCAGTACGGGAGTTATCTACAATGAGCAGTTCTTC,CASTGVIYNEQFF
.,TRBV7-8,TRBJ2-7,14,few,TGTGCCAGCAGCATTGACAGGATCTCCTACGAGCAGTACTTC,CASSIDRISYEQYF
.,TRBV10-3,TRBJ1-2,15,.,TGTGCCATCAGTGAAGGGACCTCGACTAACTATGGCTACACCTTC,CAISEGTSTNYGYTF
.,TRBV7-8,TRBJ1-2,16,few,TGTGCCAGCAGCTTATACGGGTCAGAGGGGTCCTGGGGCTACACCTTC,CASSLYGSEGSWGYTF
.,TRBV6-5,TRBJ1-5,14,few,TGTGCCAGCCCCCAGGGGAGGAAAGATCAGCCCCAGCATTTT,CASPQGRKDQPQHF
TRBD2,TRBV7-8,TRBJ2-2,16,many,TGTGCCAGCAGCAGGGGGGCGGGGGGGAACACCGGGGAGCTGTTTTTT,CASSRGAGGNTGELFF
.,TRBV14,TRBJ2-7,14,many,TGTGCCAGCAGCCAAGATTTGGGATCCTACGAGCAGTACTTC,CASSQDLGSYEQYF
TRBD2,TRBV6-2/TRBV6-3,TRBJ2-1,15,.,TGTGCCAGCAGTTACTCGAATGAAGTAGCGGGGAGCCTGTTCTTC,CASSYSNEVAGSLFF
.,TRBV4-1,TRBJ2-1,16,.,TGCGCCAGCAGCCAAGATAGCGCTAGCGCTGGGGGTGAGCAGTTCTTC,CASSQDSASAGGEQFF
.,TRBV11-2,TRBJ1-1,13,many,TGTGCCAGCAGCTTTGGTCCGAGCACTGAAGCTTTCTTT,CASSFGPSTEAFF
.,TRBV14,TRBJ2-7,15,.,TGTGCCAGCAGCCAAGGTCTCAGGGGCACCTACGAGCAGTACTTC,CASSQGLRGTYEQYF
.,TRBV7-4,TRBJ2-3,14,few,TGTGCCAGCAGTCTCCTAGTGGGCCCAGATACGCAGTATTTT,CASSLLVGPDTQYF
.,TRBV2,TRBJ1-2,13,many,TGTGCCAGCAGTGAAGACAACAAAGAAGGCTACACCTTC,CASSEDNKEGYTF
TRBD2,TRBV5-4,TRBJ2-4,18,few,TGTGCCAGCAGCCTGACTAGCGGGGGGGCGTCATCCAAAAACATTCAGTACTTC,CASSLTSGGASSKNIQYF